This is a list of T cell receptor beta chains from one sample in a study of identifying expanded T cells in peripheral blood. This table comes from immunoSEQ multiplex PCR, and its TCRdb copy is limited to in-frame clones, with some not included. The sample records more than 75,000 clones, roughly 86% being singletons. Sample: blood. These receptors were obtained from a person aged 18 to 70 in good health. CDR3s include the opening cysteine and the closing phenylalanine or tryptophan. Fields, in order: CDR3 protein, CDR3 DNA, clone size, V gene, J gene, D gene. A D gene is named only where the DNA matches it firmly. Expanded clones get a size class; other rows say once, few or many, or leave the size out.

CDR3aa: CACSKGQNRGRRGYTF
CDR3nt: TGTGCCTGTAGTAAAGGTCAAAACAGGGGGCGCAGAGGCTACACCTTC
abundance: once
v_gene: TRBV30
j_gene: TRBJ1-2
d_gene: TRBD1

CDR3aa: CASSQQYTGTGYDRDTEAFF
CDR3nt: TGTGCCAGCAGCCAACAGTATACAGGGACAGGGTATGATCGGGACACTGAAGCTTTCTTT
abundance: .
v_gene: TRBV14
j_gene: TRBJ1-1
d_gene: TRBD1

CDR3aa: CASSLGREFGQYF
CDR3nt: TGTGCCAGCAGTCTGGGACGGGAATTCGGGCAGTACTTC
abundance: .
v_gene: TRBV6-5
j_gene: TRBJ2-7
d_gene: .

CDR3aa: CAWSVGGDQPQHF
CDR3nt: TGTGCCTGGAGTGTAGGGGGGGATCAGCCCCAGCATTTT
abundance: .
v_gene: TRBV30
j_gene: TRBJ1-5
d_gene: .

CDR3aa: CASSPDRKSLFYEQYF
CDR3nt: TGTGCCAGCAGCCCGGACAGAAAGTCCCTTTTCTACGAGCAGTACTTC
abundance: .
v_gene: TRBV9
j_gene: TRBJ2-7
d_gene: .

CDR3aa: CASSQVGSSRGYSPLHF
CDR3nt: TGCGCCAGCAGCCAAGTTGGTTCAAGCCGGGGATATTCACCCCTCCACTTT
abundance: .
v_gene: TRBV4-1
j_gene: TRBJ1-6
d_gene: .

CDR3aa: CASSLIQGSAGYTF
CDR3nt: TGTGCCAGCAGCTTAATTCAGGGGTCGGCCGGCTACACCTTC
abundance: .
v_gene: TRBV11-2
j_gene: TRBJ1-2
d_gene: .

CDR3aa: CASRGRGANTGELFF
CDR3nt: TGTGCCAGCAGAGGACGGGGCGCGAACACCGGGGAGCTGTTTTTT
abundance: .
v_gene: TRBV6-1
j_gene: TRBJ2-2
d_gene: .

CDR3aa: CASSYSTGHQPQHF
CDR3nt: TGTGCCAGCAGTTACTCAACAGGACATCAGCCCCAGCATTTT
abundance: .
v_gene: TRBV6-5
j_gene: TRBJ1-5
d_gene: .

CDR3aa: CASSLGDRSGNTIYF
CDR3nt: TGCGCCAGCAGCTTGGGAGATCGCTCTGGAAACACCATATATTTT
abundance: .
v_gene: TRBV5-1
j_gene: TRBJ1-3
d_gene: .

CDR3aa: CASSLRVEGTGADTQYF
CDR3nt: TGCGCCAGCAGCCTTCGTGTGGAAGGAACGGGGGCAGATACGCAGTATTTT
abundance: .
v_gene: TRBV5-1
j_gene: TRBJ2-3
d_gene: .

CDR3aa: CASSSPHGPEQFF
CDR3nt: TGTGCCAGCAGTTCCCCACATGGCCCCGAGCAGTTCTTC
abundance: .
v_gene: TRBV27
j_gene: TRBJ2-1
d_gene: .

CDR3aa: CASRQGNGNEQFF
CDR3nt: TGTGCCAGCAGGCAGGGGAATGGCAATGAGCAGTTCTTC
abundance: .
v_gene: TRBV7-9
j_gene: TRBJ2-1
d_gene: .

CDR3aa: CAIRRVLSSSYNEQFF
CDR3nt: TGTGCCATCAGGCGAGTACTTAGCAGCTCCTACAATGAGCAGTTCTTC
abundance: .
v_gene: TRBV10-3
j_gene: TRBJ2-1
d_gene: .

CDR3aa: CASSFGGNYGYTF
CDR3nt: TGTGCCAGCAGCTTTGGGGGGAACTATGGCTACACCTTC
abundance: .
v_gene: TRBV7-2
j_gene: TRBJ1-2
d_gene: .

CDR3aa: CASREAARDGYTF
CDR3nt: TGTGCCAGCAGAGAAGCAGCAAGAGATGGCTACACCTTC
abundance: .
v_gene: TRBV14
j_gene: TRBJ1-2
d_gene: .

CDR3aa: CASSQRQGDTTDTQYF
CDR3nt: TGCGCCAGCAGCCAAAGGCAGGGGGACACCACAGATACGCAGTATTTT
abundance: .
v_gene: TRBV4-3
j_gene: TRBJ2-3
d_gene: TRBD1

CDR3aa: CASSHMAQTGYTF
CDR3nt: TGCGCCAGCAGTCATATGGCACAGACGGGCTACACCTTC
abundance: .
v_gene: TRBV23-1
j_gene: TRBJ1-2
d_gene: .

CDR3aa: CASSLDGTSGLDF
CDR3nt: TGTGCCAGCAGCTTAGACGGGACTAGCGGGTTGGACTTC
abundance: .
v_gene: TRBV7-2
j_gene: TRBJ2-7
d_gene: TRBD2

CDR3aa: CASNEGGETQYF
CDR3nt: TGTGCCAGCAATGAGGGAGGGGAGACCCAGTACTTC
abundance: .
v_gene: TRBV6-6
j_gene: TRBJ2-5
d_gene: TRBD2

CDR3aa: CASSEEDATKAFF
CDR3nt: TGTGCCAGCAGTGAAGAGGACGCGACAAAAGCTTTCTTT
abundance: .
v_gene: TRBV2
j_gene: TRBJ1-1
d_gene: .

CDR3aa: CASSQGGNHSPLHF
CDR3nt: TGTGCCAGCAGCCAGGGGGGGAACCATTCACCCCTCCACTTT
abundance: .
v_gene: TRBV11-2
j_gene: TRBJ1-6
d_gene: TRBD1

CDR3aa: CASLPAFSGANVLTF
CDR3nt: TGTGCCAGTTTACCCGCTTTTTCTGGGGCCAACGTCCTGACTTTC
abundance: .
v_gene: TRBV6-5
j_gene: TRBJ2-6
d_gene: .

CDR3aa: CASSYLAASTEAFF
CDR3nt: TGTGCCAGCAGCTACCTCGCGGCAAGCACTGAAGCTTTCTTT
abundance: .
v_gene: TRBV11-3
j_gene: TRBJ1-1
d_gene: .

CDR3aa: CASSRPGGNYGYTF
CDR3nt: TGTGCCAGCAGCCGCCCCGGGGGTAACTATGGCTACACCTTC
abundance: .
v_gene: TRBV11-2
j_gene: TRBJ1-2
d_gene: .

CDR3aa: CASKTSGGLHNEQFF
CDR3nt: TGTGCCAGCAAGACTAGTGGGGGCCTCCACAATGAGCAGTTCTTC
abundance: .
v_gene: TRBV13
j_gene: TRBJ2-1
d_gene: .

CDR3aa: CASSLPTRTDTQYF
CDR3nt: TGTGCCAGCAGCTTACCGACTAGGACAGATACGCAGTATTTT
abundance: .
v_gene: TRBV7-9
j_gene: TRBJ2-3
d_gene: .

CDR3aa: CASSILTGGTDTQYF
CDR3nt: TGTGCCAGTAGTATCCTGACAGGGGGCACAGATACGCAGTATTTT
abundance: .
v_gene: TRBV19
j_gene: TRBJ2-3
d_gene: TRBD1

CDR3aa: CASSYDQWAVTQYF
CDR3nt: TGTGCCAGCAGTTACGATCAGTGGGCGGTGACCCAGTACTTC
abundance: .
v_gene: TRBV6-5
j_gene: TRBJ2-5
d_gene: .

CDR3aa: CASGGTGDEKLFF
CDR3nt: TGTGCCAGCGGAGGGACAGGGGATGAAAAACTGTTTTTT
abundance: .
v_gene: TRBV7-9
j_gene: TRBJ1-4
d_gene: TRBD1

CDR3aa: CASSQGTGGMSPLHF
CDR3nt: TGCGCCAGCAGCCAAGGGACAGGGGGCATGTCACCCCTCCACTTT
abundance: many
v_gene: TRBV4-3
j_gene: TRBJ1-6
d_gene: TRBD1

CDR3aa: CASSGDSARDSFHGYTF
CDR3nt: TGTGCCAGCAGCGGAGACTCCGCTAGGGACAGCTTCCATGGCTACACCTTC
abundance: .
v_gene: TRBV9
j_gene: TRBJ1-2
d_gene: TRBD1

CDR3aa: CASSLTFPGQAFMKRNTIYF
CDR3nt: TGTGCCAGCAGTTTAACATTTCCGGGACAGGCATTTATGAAAAGAAACACCATATATTTT
abundance: .
v_gene: TRBV27
j_gene: TRBJ1-3
d_gene: TRBD1

CDR3aa: CASSPMGESGNTIYF
CDR3nt: TGTGCCAGCAGCCCCATGGGGGAGTCGGGAAACACCATATATTTT
abundance: .
v_gene: TRBV5-6
j_gene: TRBJ1-3
d_gene: .